This T cell receptor beta chain was documented in a study of blood T cell repertoires in COVID-19. Whole-study context: Samples of COVID-19 (acute and convalescent) were obtained from the United States, Italy and Spain. The analysed material was cDNA or gDNA that came from T cells, B-cell-depleted T cells, or PBMCs.

This clone appeared once. Authors' methods: Nucleated cell number was recorded as an estimate derived from reference gene primer amplification. TCRdb's table, derived via immunoSEQ multiplex PCR, lists solely in-frame clones and lacks some. That table is the source of V, J and clone size, and D and trimming were worked out from the DNA. This sample carries about 190,000 clones, less than 85% of them seen once, and the ten largest clones take approximately 13%. J gave up 2 bases and V 0 bases, and 1 base lay outside the gene matches. Germline V CDR1 and CDR2: MNHEY, SVGAGI. This CDR3 spans 16 amino acids.

The chain uses TRBV6-5 and TRBJ2-2; 9 bases line up with TRBD2. This sequence was found in a woman aged 45-65 years with acute or convalescent COVID-19. Sequenced sample: peripheral blood. The CDR3 coding sequence is TGTGCCAGCAGTTACTCGCTAGCGGGAAACACCGGGGAGCTGTTTTTT. Amino acid sequence: CASSYSLAGNTGELFF.